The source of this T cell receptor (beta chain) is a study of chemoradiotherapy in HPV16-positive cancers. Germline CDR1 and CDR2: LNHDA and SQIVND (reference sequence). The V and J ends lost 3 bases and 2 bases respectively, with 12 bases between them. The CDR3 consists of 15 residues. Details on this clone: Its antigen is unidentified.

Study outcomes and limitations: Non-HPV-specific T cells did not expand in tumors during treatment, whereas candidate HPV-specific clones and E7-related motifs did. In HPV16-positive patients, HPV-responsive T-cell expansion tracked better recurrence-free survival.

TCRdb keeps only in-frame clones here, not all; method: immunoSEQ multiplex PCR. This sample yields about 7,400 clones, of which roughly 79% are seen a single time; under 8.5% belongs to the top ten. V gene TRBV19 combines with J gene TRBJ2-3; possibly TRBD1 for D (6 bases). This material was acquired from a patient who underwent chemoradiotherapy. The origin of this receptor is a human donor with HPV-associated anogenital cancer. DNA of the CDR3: TGTGCCAGTAGTATGTTGTGGGACAACACAGATACGCAGTATTTT. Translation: CASSMLWDNTDTQYF.